These T cell receptor beta chains were read from a single sample in a study of Ad26.COV2.S vaccination and SARS-CoV-2 variants. Method: immunoSEQ multiplex PCR; TCRdb's copy keeps in-frame clones and lacks some. This sample carries some 400,000 clones, about 88% of them seen once, and the ten largest clones take over 1.5%. The sequencing used peripheral blood, collected in a trial of Ad26.COV2.S vaccine versus placebo. All receptors derive from a person between 18 and 60 years old who received the Ad26.COV2.S COVID-19 vaccine or a placebo. CDR3s include the opening cysteine and the closing phenylalanine or tryptophan. A D gene is named only where the DNA matches it firmly. Some rows have no size entry. The others give once, few or many, or a class for an expanded clone.

>NA|TRBV11-1|NA|TRBJ1-1
CASRKGDFMNTEAFF
TGTGCCAGCAGAAAGGGGGACTTTATGAACACTGAAGCTTTCTTT
>NA|TRBV7-2|NA|TRBJ2-3
CASSLARGRTSTDTQYF
TGTGCCAGCAGCTTAGCCCGGGGGCGAACTAGCACAGATACGCAGTATTTT
>NA|TRBV19|NA|TRBJ1-6
CASSNYRVGNSPLHF
TGTGCCAGTAGTAATTACAGGGTAGGAAATTCACCCCTCCACTTT
>NA|TRBV5-1|NA|TRBJ2-1
CASSPRAPGFF
TGCGCCAGCAGCCCCCGGGCCCCTGGGTTCTTC
>TRBD1|TRBV18|NA|TRBJ2-7
CASSPTGDEQYF
TGTGCCAGCTCACCCACAGGGGACGAGCAGTACTTC
>TRBD1|TRBV6-1|NA|TRBJ1-3
CASSELHGAGGGNSGNTIYF
TGTGCCAGCAGTGAACTCCACGGGGCAGGGGGCGGAAACTCTGGAAACACCATATATTTT
>NA|TRBV5-1|NA|TRBJ1-6
CASSQGVRTPNSPLHF
TGCGCCAGCAGCCAGGGTGTCAGGACTCCTAATTCACCCCTCCACTTT
>NA|TRBV15|NA|TRBJ1-6
CATSREGAPYSPLHF
TGTGCCACCAGCAGAGAGGGGGCCCCATATTCACCCCTCCACTTT
>TRBD1|TRBV5-1|NA|TRBJ1-5
CASSLLPGGSQPQHF
TGCGCCAGCAGCTTGCTCCCAGGGGGCTCTCAGCCCCAGCATTTT
>NA|TRBV6-2/TRBV6-3|NA|TRBJ2-7
CASSEDYIRTPNPYEQYF
TGTGCCAGCAGTGAGGATTACATACGGACCCCGAACCCCTACGAGCAGTACTTC
>NA|TRBV7-3|once|TRBJ2-7
CASSPGDNSYEQYF
TGTGCCAGCAGCCCGGGGGACAACTCCTACGAGCAGTACTTC
>NA|TRBV2|once|TRBJ1-5
CASSEADSNQPQHF
TGTGCCAGCAGTGAAGCAGATAGCAATCAGCCCCAGCATTTT
>NA|TRBV9|NA|TRBJ1-1
CASNAGGPYTEAFF
TGTGCCAGCAATGCTGGGGGACCCTACACTGAAGCTTTCTTT
>NA|TRBV30|NA|TRBJ1-1
CACPTPDTEAFF
TGTGCCTGCCCTACCCCCGACACTGAAGCTTTCTTT
>NA|TRBV5-1|NA|TRBJ1-3
CASKASGSGNTIYF
TGCGCCAGCAAGGCGTCAGGTTCTGGAAACACCATATATTTT
>NA|TRBV15|NA|TRBJ1-4
CATSRVGLTTNEKLFF
TGTGCCACCAGCAGAGTTGGACTGACAACTAATGAAAAACTGTTTTTT
>NA|TRBV6-1|NA|TRBJ2-7
CASSDGTYEQYF
TGTGCCAGCAGTGACGGAACCTACGAGCAGTACTTC
>NA|TRBV28|NA|TRBJ2-3
CASRLRGHFGTQYF
TGTGCCAGCAGATTAAGGGGCCACTTTGGAACGCAGTATTTT
>TRBD1|TRBV9|few|TRBJ2-1
CASSVGSAGGYNEQFF
TGTGCCAGCAGCGTAGGATCGGCAGGGGGCTACAATGAGCAGTTCTTC
>NA|TRBV6-5|NA|TRBJ2-5
CASRGSQETQYF
TGTGCCAGTAGGGGGAGCCAAGAGACCCAGTACTTC
>NA|TRBV3-1/TRBV3-2|NA|TRBJ1-1
CASSLRINTEAFF
TGTGCCAGCAGCCTCCGGATCAACACTGAAGCTTTCTTT
>NA|TRBV7-9|NA|TRBJ2-7
CASSLGQAEQYF
TGTGCCAGCAGCTTGGGTCAGGCAGAGCAGTACTTC
>TRBD2|TRBV5-4|NA|TRBJ2-1
CASSLGAGGPPPNEQFF
TGTGCCAGCAGCTTGGGAGCGGGAGGTCCCCCCCCCAATGAGCAGTTCTTC
>NA|TRBV12-5|NA|TRBJ2-1
CASGLTGYNEQFF
TGTGCTAGTGGTTTGACGGGGTACAATGAGCAGTTCTTC
>NA|TRBV10-1|NA|TRBJ2-3
CASARRGTSTDTQYF
TGCGCCAGCGCAAGAAGGGGGACTAGCACAGATACGCAGTATTTT
>TRBD2|TRBV5-1|NA|TRBJ2-3
CASSTGTSDRTDTQYF
TGCGCCAGCAGCACCGGGACTAGCGATCGCACAGATACGCAGTATTTT
>TRBD2|TRBV3-1/TRBV3-2|NA|TRBJ2-7
CASSQGRGGSTYEQYF
TGTGCCAGCAGCCAGGGACGGGGCGGGAGTACCTACGAGCAGTACTTC
>NA|TRBV5-1|once|TRBJ1-3
CATRDRPFSGNTIYF
TGCGCCACCCGTGACAGGCCCTTCTCTGGAAACACCATATATTTT
>NA|TRBV7-8|NA|TRBJ2-1
CASSLVGLRSADEQFF
TGTGCCAGCAGCTTAGTCGGGCTAAGGTCCGCCGATGAGCAGTTCTTC
>NA|TRBV3-1/TRBV3-2|NA|TRBJ2-7
CASSRSVGSYEQYF
TGTGCCAGCAGCCGTAGCGTCGGCTCCTACGAGCAGTACTTC
>NA|TRBV5-6|NA|TRBJ2-7
CASSGGRAYEQYF
TGTGCCAGCAGCGGGGGGCGGGCCTACGAGCAGTACTTC
>NA|TRBV30|NA|TRBJ2-5
CAWSRRRGETQYF
TGTGCCTGGAGTCGCAGGAGGGGAGAGACCCAGTACTTC
>TRBD2|TRBV4-1|many|TRBJ2-1
CASSREASGAYNEQFF
TGCGCCAGCAGCCGAGAGGCTAGCGGGGCATACAATGAGCAGTTCTTC
>NA|TRBV4-1|NA|TRBJ2-1
CASSQGRLGANEQFF
TGCGCCAGCAGCCAAGGTAGACTGGGGGCGAATGAGCAGTTCTTC
>NA|TRBV6-5|NA|TRBJ1-1
CATLLRVLGPEAFF
TGTGCCACCTTACTCAGGGTACTGGGGCCTGAAGCTTTCTTT
>NA|TRBV5-6|NA|TRBJ2-2
CASSLAGPGELFF
TGTGCCAGCAGCTTGGCGGGGCCCGGGGAGCTGTTTTTT
>NA|TRBV11-2|NA|TRBJ2-7
CASSVSGEQYF
TGTGCCAGCAGCGTCTCGGGGGAGCAGTACTTC
>NA|TRBV6-5|NA|TRBJ2-2
CASSYFGPRTGELFF
TGTGCCAGCAGTTACTTCGGACCCCGGACCGGGGAGCTGTTTTTT
>NA|TRBV7-3|NA|TRBJ2-2
CASSFTGLTGELFF
TGTGCCAGCAGCTTTACAGGGCTCACCGGGGAGCTGTTTTTT
>TRBD2|TRBV28|few|TRBJ2-3
CASSYSPLAGPTDTQYF
TGTGCCAGCAGTTATTCCCCCCTAGCGGGCCCCACAGATACGCAGTATTTT
>TRBD2|TRBV5-1|once|TRBJ2-1
CASSRTIVSGSSYNEQFF
TGCGCCAGCAGCCGGACTATTGTTAGCGGGAGCTCCTACAATGAGCAGTTCTTC
>NA|TRBV4-3|NA|TRBJ2-2
CASSQVGTGELFF
TGCGCCAGCAGCCAAGTAGGGACCGGGGAGCTGTTTTTT
>NA|TRBV15|NA|TRBJ1-3
CATSRDKGSGNTIYF
TGTGCCACCAGCAGAGATAAAGGATCTGGAAACACCATATATTTT